This TCR beta chain was captured by sequencing in a study of blood T cells in healthy people across ages. Study conclusions and caveats: Among long-lived donors, naive CD4+ cells were more numerous and diversity higher than in aged donors.

This clonotype was recorded many times. The antigen is unknown. The CDR3 is 10 residues long. Germline CDR1 is SQVTM and CDR2 is ANQGSEA. Trimming removed 7 bases at V and 10 bases at J, with 13 bases between. The donors, all healthy, were Caucasians living in Russia, aged 6 to 90. The second PCR ran roughly 7 to 12 cycles with a sample-barcoded 5' primer and J-beta primers. TCRdb re-analysed the 5' RACE reads in MiXCR, keeping a single row per CDR3 protein. The data contain more than 600,000 distinct CDR3 sequences, 25% of them singletons. The same sample was also studied in work on T cells of mothers and their children. This second report adds: Mothers and children who were related shared slightly more overlap than unrelated pairs, but not significantly more.

This TCR derives from a boy between 5 and 17 years old in good health. The sequencing sample was made of blood. This chain connects TRBV29-1 to TRBJ1-1; maybe TRBD1 (5 bases). CDR3 DNA: TGCAGCGCCATGGGGCCTGGAGCTTTCTTT. This encodes CSAMGPGAFF.